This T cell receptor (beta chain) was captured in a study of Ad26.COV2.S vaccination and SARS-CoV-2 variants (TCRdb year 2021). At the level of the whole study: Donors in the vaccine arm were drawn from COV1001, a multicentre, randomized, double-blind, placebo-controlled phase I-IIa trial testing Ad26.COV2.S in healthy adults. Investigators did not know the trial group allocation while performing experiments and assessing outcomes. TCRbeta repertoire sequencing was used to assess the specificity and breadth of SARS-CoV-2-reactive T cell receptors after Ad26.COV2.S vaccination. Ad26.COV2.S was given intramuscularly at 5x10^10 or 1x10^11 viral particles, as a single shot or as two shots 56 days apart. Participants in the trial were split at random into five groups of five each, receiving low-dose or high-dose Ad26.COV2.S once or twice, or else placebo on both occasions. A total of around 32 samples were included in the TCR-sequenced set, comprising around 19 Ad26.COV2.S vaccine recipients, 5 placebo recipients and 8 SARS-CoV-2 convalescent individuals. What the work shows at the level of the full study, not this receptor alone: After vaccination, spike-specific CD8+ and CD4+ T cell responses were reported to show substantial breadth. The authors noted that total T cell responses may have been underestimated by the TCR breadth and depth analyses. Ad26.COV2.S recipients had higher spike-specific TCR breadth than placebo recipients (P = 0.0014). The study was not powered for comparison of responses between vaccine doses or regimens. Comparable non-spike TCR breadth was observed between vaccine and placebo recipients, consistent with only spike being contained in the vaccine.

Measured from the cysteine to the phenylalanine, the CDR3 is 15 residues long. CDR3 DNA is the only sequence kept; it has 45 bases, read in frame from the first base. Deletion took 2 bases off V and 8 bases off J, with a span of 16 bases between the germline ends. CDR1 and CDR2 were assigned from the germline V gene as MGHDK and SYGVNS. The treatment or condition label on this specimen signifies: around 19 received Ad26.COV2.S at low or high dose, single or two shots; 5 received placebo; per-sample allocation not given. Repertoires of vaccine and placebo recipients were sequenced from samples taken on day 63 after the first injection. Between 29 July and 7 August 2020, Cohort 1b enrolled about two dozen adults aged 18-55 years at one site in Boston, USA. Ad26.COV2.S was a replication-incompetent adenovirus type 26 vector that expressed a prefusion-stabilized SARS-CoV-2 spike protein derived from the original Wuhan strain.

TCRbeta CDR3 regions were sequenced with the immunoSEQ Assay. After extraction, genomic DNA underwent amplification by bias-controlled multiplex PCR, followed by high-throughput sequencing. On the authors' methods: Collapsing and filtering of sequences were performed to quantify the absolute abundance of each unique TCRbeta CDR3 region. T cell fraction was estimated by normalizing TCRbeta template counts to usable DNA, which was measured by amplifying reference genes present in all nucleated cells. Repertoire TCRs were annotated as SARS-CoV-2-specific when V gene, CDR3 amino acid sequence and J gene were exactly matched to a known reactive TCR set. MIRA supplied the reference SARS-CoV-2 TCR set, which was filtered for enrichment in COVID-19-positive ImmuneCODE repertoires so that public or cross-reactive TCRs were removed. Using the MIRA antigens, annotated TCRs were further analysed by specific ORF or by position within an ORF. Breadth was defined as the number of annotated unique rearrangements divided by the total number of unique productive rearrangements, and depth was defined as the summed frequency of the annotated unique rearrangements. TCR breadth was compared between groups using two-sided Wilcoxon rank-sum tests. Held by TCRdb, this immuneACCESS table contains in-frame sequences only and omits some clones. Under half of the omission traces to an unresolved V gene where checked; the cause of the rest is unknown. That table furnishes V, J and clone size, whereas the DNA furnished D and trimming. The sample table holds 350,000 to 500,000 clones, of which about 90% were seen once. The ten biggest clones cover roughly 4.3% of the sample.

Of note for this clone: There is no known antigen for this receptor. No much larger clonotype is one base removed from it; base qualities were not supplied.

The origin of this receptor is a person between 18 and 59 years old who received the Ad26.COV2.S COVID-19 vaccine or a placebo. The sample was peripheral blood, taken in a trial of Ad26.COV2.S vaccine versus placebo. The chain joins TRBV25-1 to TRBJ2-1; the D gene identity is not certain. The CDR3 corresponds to CASSENPGLGDEQFF. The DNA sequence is TGTGCCAGCAGTGAAAACCCGGGCCTCGGAGATGAGCAGTTCTTC.